These T cell receptor beta chains were read from a single sample in a study of blood T cell repertoires in COVID-19. TCRdb's table, derived via immunoSEQ multiplex PCR, lists solely in-frame clones and lacks some. Of 150,000 to 200,000 clones in the sample, approximately 85% were seen once. The sample consisted of peripheral blood. The receptors derive from a woman aged 80 or over with acute or convalescent COVID-19. Both conserved end residues are part of each CDR3. The D gene is left open where the match is weak. Not all rows give a size; the values are once, few, many and, for expanded clones, a class.

d_gene,v_gene,j_gene,abundance,CDR3nt,CDR3aa
-,TRBV5-6,TRBJ1-4,-,TGTGCCAGCAGCTCAGGCAGGACTAATGAAAAACTGTTTTTT,CASSSGRTNEKLFF
TRBD1,TRBV5-1,TRBJ2-7,few,TGCGCCAGCAGCCCCAGGGGGGACAGGGAAACCTACGAGCAGTACTTC,CASSPRGDRETYEQYF
-,TRBV5-6,TRBJ2-5,-,TGTGCCAGCAGCTTGCGGGAGACCCAGTACTTC,CASSLRETQYF
TRBD1,TRBV30,TRBJ2-5,-,TGTGCCTGGAGTGGGACGACAGGGGAGGAGACCCAGTACTTC,CAWSGTTGEETQYF
TRBD1,TRBV5-6,TRBJ2-7,-,TGTGCCAGCAGTACCGGGACAGGGGGCAGTAACGAGCAGTACTTC,CASSTGTGGSNEQYF
TRBD1,TRBV5-1,TRBJ1-2,-,TGCGCCAGCAGCTTGGCCGGACAGGGTCTCTATGGCTACACCTTC,CASSLAGQGLYGYTF
-,TRBV11-2,TRBJ2-1,-,TGTGCCAGCAGCCCACCCGGTGGGCGGGCTACCGAGCAGTTCTTC,CASSPPGGRATEQFF
-,TRBV6-6,TRBJ1-6,-,TGTGCCAGCAGTCTCAAAGATCTCGGGGGCTCCTATAATTCACCCCTCCACTTT,CASSLKDLGGSYNSPLHF
TRBD1,TRBV10-3,TRBJ1-1,-,TGTGCCATCAGGGCCGACAGGGCTATGAACACTGAAGCTTTCTTT,CAIRADRAMNTEAFF
-,TRBV10-3,TRBJ1-1,-,TGTGCCATCAGAGCAGGGGAGAACACTGAAGCTTTCTTT,CAIRAGENTEAFF
TRBD1,TRBV2,TRBJ1-1,-,TGTGCCAGCAGTGGGGACAGTTACACTGAAGCTTTCTTT,CASSGDSYTEAFF
-,TRBV3-1/TRBV3-2,TRBJ2-3,-,TGTGCCAGCAGCCAGGGGTGGAGCGGTAACACAGATACGCAGTATTTT,CASSQGWSGNTDTQYF
TRBD2,TRBV4-1,TRBJ2-7,-,TGCGCCAGCAGCCCGGGACTAGCGGGGGGCTACGAGCAGTACTTC,CASSPGLAGGYEQYF
-,TRBV2,TRBJ1-4,-,TGTGCCAGCAGTATACAAAGGGGAAAACTGTTTTTT,CASSIQRGKLFF
TRBD1,TRBV12-3/TRBV12-4,TRBJ1-2,few,TGTGCCAGCAGTCCACAGGGGGCGCGGGGCTACACCTTC,CASSPQGARGYTF
-,TRBV12-3/TRBV12-4,TRBJ2-7,-,TGTGCCAGCAGTTTCCAGGATTTCTACGAGCAGTACTTC,CASSFQDFYEQYF
-,TRBV29-1,TRBJ1-1,-,TGCAGCGTTGAAGTGGGGGCGTGGGTCCGGACTGAAGCTTTCTTT,CSVEVGAWVRTEAFF
-,TRBV29-1,TRBJ1-1,once,TGCAGCGTTGTAGCGGCTAAGAACACTGAAGCTTTCTTT,CSVVAAKNTEAFF
-,TRBV29-1,TRBJ2-3,few,TGCAGCGTTGAAGTCGGCACAGATACGCAGTATTTT,CSVEVGTDTQYF
-,TRBV9,TRBJ2-1,-,TGTGCCAGCAGCGTAGCCGGTGACCCCCCCGGGGAGCAGTTCTTC,CASSVAGDPPGEQFF
TRBD1,TRBV7-2,TRBJ1-1,-,TGTGCCAGCAGCTTAGTGTGGACAGGGGCGGGGGCTTTCTTT,CASSLVWTGAGAFF
TRBD1,TRBV6-5,TRBJ1-2,-,TGTGCCAGCAGTTGGGGACAGACTTCCTATGGCTACACCTTC,CASSWGQTSYGYTF
TRBD1,TRBV29-1,TRBJ1-4,-,TGCAGCGTTGCGAGCAGGGGGACAGGGGTGAATGAAAAACTGTTTTTT,CSVASRGTGVNEKLFF
-,TRBV9,TRBJ2-2,-,TGTGCCAGCAGCGTAGCGTCGAGGGTCAACACCGGGGAGCTGTTTTTT,CASSVASRVNTGELFF
TRBD2,TRBV5-1,TRBJ2-3,-,TGCGCCAGCAGCTTGGGACTAGCGGGGACCCCCACTAGCACAGATACGCAGTATTTT,CASSLGLAGTPTSTDTQYF
TRBD1,TRBV24-1,TRBJ2-7,-,TGTGCCACCAGTGATTGGACAGGGAAGGGCTACGAGCAGTACTTC,CATSDWTGKGYEQYF
-,TRBV15,TRBJ2-1,-,TGTGCCACCAGCAGAGGGGGGACTTCCTACAATGAGCAGTTCTTC,CATSRGGTSYNEQFF
-,TRBV10-3,TRBJ2-7,-,TGTGCCATCAGTGCCGGGACATCGAACCCCTACGAGCAGTACTTC,CAISAGTSNPYEQYF
TRBD2,TRBV7-3,TRBJ2-1,-,TGTGCCAGCAGCCCGCCGGGACTAGCTTTCCCCTACAATGAGCAGTTCTTC,CASSPPGLAFPYNEQFF
-,TRBV27,TRBJ1-1,-,TGTGCCAGCAGTACGGACTGGAACACTGAAGCTTTCTTT,CASSTDWNTEAFF
-,TRBV7-6,TRBJ2-3,-,TGTGCCAGCAGCTTAGGATTGGCGGAGGCTTATACGCAGTATTTT,CASSLGLAEAYTQYF
TRBD2,TRBV2,TRBJ2-1,once,TGTGCCAGCAGTGAAGGAAGACTAGCGGGGCTCGAGCAGTTCTTC,CASSEGRLAGLEQFF
TRBD2,TRBV7-6,TRBJ2-1,-,TGTGCCAGCAGCCAAACCAGCGGGAGGGGCCCCGACGGGCAGTTCTTC,CASSQTSGRGPDGQFF
TRBD1,TRBV2,TRBJ1-1,-,TGTGCCAGTAGTTCCGACAGGGACACTGAAGCTTTCTTT,CASSSDRDTEAFF
-,TRBV15,TRBJ1-5,-,TGTGCCACCAGCAGAGATCGGGGGAATCAGCCCCAGCATTTT,CATSRDRGNQPQHF
-,TRBV10-3,TRBJ1-1,-,TGTGCCATCAGTTCGGGGGGAATCGCTTTCTTT,CAISSGGIAFF
TRBD2,TRBV9,TRBJ2-7,-,TGTGCCAGCAGCGTGGGGCCTAGCGGGAGCTACGAGCAGTACTTC,CASSVGPSGSYEQYF
-,TRBV5-4,TRBJ1-2,-,TGTGCCAGCAGCTCTGACACCTATGGCTACACCTTC,CASSSDTYGYTF
-,TRBV10-3,TRBJ1-2,-,TGTGCCATCTCAGAGTGGGAGGGGGTGGCTCGGTATGGCTACACCTTC,CAISEWEGVARYGYTF
TRBD1,TRBV5-1,TRBJ2-7,-,TGCGCCAGCAGCCTAACCGGGACAGGGAACGCTAGGGAGCAGTACTTC,CASSLTGTGNAREQYF
-,TRBV19,TRBJ1-1,-,TGTGCCAGTAGCTCGGAAGGGAGCATGAACACTGAAGCTTTCTTT,CASSSEGSMNTEAFF
-,TRBV3-1/TRBV3-2,TRBJ1-3,-,TGTGCCAGCAGCCAACCCGGGGGTGCAGTTAACACCATATATTTT,CASSQPGGAVNTIYF
-,TRBV7-2,TRBJ2-3,once,TGTGCCAGCAGCCCCTACTCCGGCACAGATACGCAGTATTTT,CASSPYSGTDTQYF
-,TRBV7-9,TRBJ1-2,-,TGTGCCAGCAGCTCCCTACCCGCGGAGGGCGGGGGCTACACCTTC,CASSSLPAEGGGYTF